The 19 T cell receptor beta chains below were found in one sample sequenced in a study of blood T cell repertoires in COVID-19. Sequencing was performed with immunoSEQ multiplex PCR; in TCRdb, only in-frame clones are kept and a portion is missing. The sample lists 130,000 to 150,000 clones, 79% occurring once. The sample taken for sequencing was peripheral blood. The receptors were gathered from a man aged 50-60 years with active or convalescent COVID-19.

CDR3 DNA: TGTGCCAGCAGCATAAGCGGGAGTGGTGAGACCCAGTACTTC. Its translation is CASSISGSGETQYF. This chain uses TRBV3-1 (or the pseudogene TRBV3-2) with TRBJ2-5; 8 nucleotides line up with TRBD2. With V trimmed by 5 bases and J by 5 bases, 7 bases remained unmatched. This CDR3 has 14 amino acids. Looked up from germline, CDR1 is LGHDT and CDR2 is YNNKEL (reference sequence).

The chain links TRBV2 to TRBJ2-1; TRBD2 aligns across 7 bases. Germline V CDR1 and CDR2: SNHLY, FYNNEI. The CDR3 runs to 15 residues. V was pared by 4 bases and J by 10 bases, with 13 bases of the junction left unmatched. In nucleotides, the CDR3 is TGTGCCAGCAGTGTCGGACTAGGTAGGAGCGGCGAGCAGTTCTTC. Translating gives CASSVGLGRSGEQFF.

The table lists this clone with a few counts. The chain joins TRBV9 to TRBJ2-3, with 11 nucleotides matching TRBD2. Germline V lookup: CDR1 SGDLS, CDR2 YYNGEE. This CDR3 has 16 residues. Unmatched junction bases numbered 4, after V lost 1 base and J lost 3 bases. CDR3 sequence reads: CASSVTSGSATDTQYF. Written as DNA, the CDR3 is TGTGCCAGCAGCGTAACTAGCGGGAGTGCGACAGATACGCAGTATTTT.

The chain has TRBV7-3 and TRBJ1-2; D not resolved. The V and J ends lost 5 bases and 4 bases respectively, with 14 bases between them. The CDR3 extends over 14 amino acids. The germline gives CDR1 SGHTA, CDR2 FQGTGA. In nucleotides, the CDR3 is TGTGCCAGCAGCCGGGGTGGCGGCGGCTATGGCTACACCTTC. Protein: CASSRGGGGYGYTF.

The rearrangement joins TRBV6-5 to TRBJ2-7; TRBD2 might be the D (5 bases). The germline V gene encodes CDR1 MNHEY and CDR2 SVGAGI. CDR3 length: 14 amino acids. V lost 0 bases to trimming and J lost 7 bases, with 13 bases between them. The CDR3 spells CASSYSGGTGEQYF. CDR3 nucleotides: TGTGCCAGCAGTTACTCGGGCGGTACGGGGGAGCAGTACTTC.

This clone was picked up one time. The chain combines TRBV19 with TRBJ1-1; the D is unclear. V gave up 10 bases and J gave up 5 bases, with 17 bases separating them. Germline V gene sequence: CDR1 LNHDA, CDR2 SQIVND (reference sequence). The CDR3 covers 13 residues. The CDR3, as DNA: TGTGCCACCAACCCTAGGCGGGGAACTGAAGCTTTCTTT. Protein sequence: CATNPRRGTEAFF.

Only a few counts were recorded for this clone. V is TRBV10-3 and J is TRBJ2-1; 11 positions match TRBD2. Germline values: CDR1 ENHRY, CDR2 SYGVKD. J lost 3 bases, V lost 6 bases, and 7 bases had no gene match. The length of the CDR3 is 16 residues. The CDR3: CAISDGTSGDYNEQFF. The CDR3 DNA reads as TGTGCCATCAGCGATGGGACTAGCGGAGACTACAATGAGCAGTTCTTC.

This clone was recorded a few times. The CDR3 spells CASETGGLNSPLHF. The CDR3 DNA follows: TGTGCCAGCGAAACAGGGGGGCTTAATTCACCCCTCCACTTT. The chain carries TRBV6-5 and TRBJ1-6; 8 bases map to TRBD1. This CDR3 has 14 amino acids. V lost 8 bases to trimming and J lost 6 bases; unmatched junction nucleotides: 6. Germline V gene lookup returns CDR1 MNHEY and CDR2 SVGAGI.

This chain connects TRBV28 to TRBJ2-7, with D unresolved. Trimming left V 1 base short and J 4 bases short, with 2 bases between. The CDR3 loop spans 11 amino acids. The germline gives CDR1 MDHEN, CDR2 SYDVKM. The CDR3 is CASSLLYEQYF. The CDR3 DNA is TGTGCCAGCAGTTTATTATACGAGCAGTACTTC.

The V and J genes are TRBV29-1 and TRBJ2-1, with D possibly being TRBD2 (5 bases). The CDR3 has 15 residues. Germline values: CDR1 SQVTM, CDR2 ANQGSEA. Trimming shortened V by 0 bases and J by 1 base, and 10 bases separated the two germline ends. The CDR3 region has the DNA TGCAGCGTTGAAGATCTTCGGACTTCCTACAATGAGCAGTTCTTC. This gives the protein CSVEDLRTSYNEQFF.

This sequence joins TRBV15 and TRBJ2-7, with D unclear. Trimming removed 0 bases at V and 4 bases at J, with 7 bases between. The germline V gene has CDR1 LNHNV and CDR2 YYDKDF (reference sequence). The CDR3 sequence is 13 residues long. The CDR3 region is CATSRDLEYEQYF. The CDR3 DNA sequence: TGTGCCACCAGCAGAGATTTAGAGTACGAGCAGTACTTC.

The genes are TRBV19 and TRBJ2-4; no clear D gene. Trimming pared 5 bases from V and 1 base from J, leaving 6 bases between. This CDR3 has 13 residues. Germline V gives CDR1 LNHDA, CDR2 SQIVND (reference sequence). CDR3 residues: CASSGVAKNIQYF. The CDR3 DNA sequence: TGTGCCAGTAGTGGAGTTGCCAAAAACATTCAGTACTTC.

The chain employs TRBV28 and TRBJ1-3; a weak D match, TRBD1 (5 bases). V dropped 6 bases and J dropped 4 bases, with 13 bases sitting between them. Germline V lookup: CDR1 MDHEN, CDR2 SYDVKM. The CDR3 length is 14 residues. DNA for the CDR3: TGTGCCAGCAGCCCCCCAGGGCTCGGAAACACCATATATTTT. Its translation is CASSPPGLGNTIYF.

The CDR3 sequence: CASSFEPRTGGEETQYF. Here the CDR3 DNA reads TGTGCCAGCAGTTTCGAACCAAGGACAGGGGGCGAAGAGACCCAGTACTTC. The J gene is TRBJ2-5, the V gene TRBV28; 11 bases map to TRBD1. This CDR3 region has 17 residues. The V and J ends lost 3 bases and 3 bases, in that order; junction bases with no gene match: 9. Germline-derived CDR1 and CDR2 are MDHEN and SYDVKM.

The rearrangement joins TRBV29-1 to TRBJ1-5; 7 nucleotides agree with TRBD1. Germline lookup yields CDR1 SQVTM and CDR2 ANQGSEA. This CDR3 has 12 amino acids. The V gene end was trimmed by 7 bases and the J gene end by 7 bases; junction bases not matched to a gene: 7. CDR3 amino acids: CSARQGAQPQHF. The CDR3 DNA is TGCAGCGCCCGACAGGGAGCGCAGCCCCAGCATTTT.

This clone appeared once. The chain recombines TRBV18 with TRBJ2-7; no clear D. This CDR3 has 13 residues. CDR1 and CDR2 from the germline V gene are KGHSH and LQKENI. The V and J ends lost 6 bases and 0 bases respectively, with 9 bases between them. The CDR3 spells CASSSLTSYEQYF. CDR3 in DNA: TGTGCCAGCTCCTCGCTAACCTCCTACGAGCAGTACTTC.

The chain uses TRBV7-2 and TRBJ1-2; tentative D call: TRBD1 (5 bases). The V end was cut by 1 base, the J end by 4 bases, with 10 bases between. The CDR3 spans 14 residues. Per germline, CDR1 SGHTA and CDR2 FQGNSA. CDR3 amino acids: CASSLGGGTYGYTF. The CDR3 DNA follows: TGTGCCAGCAGCTTAGGGGGGGGGACCTATGGCTACACCTTC.

V gene TRBV19 combines with J gene TRBJ1-4; possibly TRBD1 for D (6 bases). The V end lost 5 bases, the J end lost 0 bases, and 13 bases lay between the germline ends. The CDR3 runs 16 residues. In germline, CDR1 is LNHDA, CDR2 SQIVND (reference sequence). CDR3 sequence: CASSPTPGATNEKLFF. The CDR3 DNA sequence: TGTGCCAGTAGTCCCACCCCAGGGGCAACTAATGAAAAACTGTTTTTT.

CDR3 sequence: CASQMTGGSYNEQFF. Here the CDR3 DNA reads TGTGCCAGCCAAATGACAGGAGGCTCCTACAATGAGCAGTTCTTC. This sequence joins TRBV6-5 and TRBJ2-1; weak D call: TRBD1 (6 bases). The CDR3 covers 15 residues. Germline V CDR1 and CDR2: MNHEY, SVGAGI. V was shortened by 8 bases and J by 0 bases, with 14 bases between the two germline ends.